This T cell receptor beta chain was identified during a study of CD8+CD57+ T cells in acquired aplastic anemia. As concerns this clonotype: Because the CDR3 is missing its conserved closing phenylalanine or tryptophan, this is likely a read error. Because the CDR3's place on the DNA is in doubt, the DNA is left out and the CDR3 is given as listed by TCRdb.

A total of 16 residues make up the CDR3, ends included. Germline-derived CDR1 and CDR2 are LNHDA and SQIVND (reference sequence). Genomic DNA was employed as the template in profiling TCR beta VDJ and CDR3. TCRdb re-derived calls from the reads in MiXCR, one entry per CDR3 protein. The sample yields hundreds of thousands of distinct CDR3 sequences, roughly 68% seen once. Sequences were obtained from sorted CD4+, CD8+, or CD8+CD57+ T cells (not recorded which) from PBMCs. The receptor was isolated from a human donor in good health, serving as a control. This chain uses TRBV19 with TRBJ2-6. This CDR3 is CASSSWKSSGNTIYFV.